This T cell receptor beta chain was observed in a study of cytomegalovirus exposure and HLA in healthy donors. Across the whole study: Genotyping showed around 81% of some 400 donors falling in the Caucasian-associated ancestry cluster. Notes on the study in general: Immune exposure data for these donors was limited to CMV serostatus.

On this clone itself: Its antigen is as yet unknown.

Primers for the PCR totalled 60 Vbeta and 13 Jbeta. Sequenced by immunoSEQ multiplex PCR; TCRdb stores in-frame clones only, minus some. The repertoire holds more than 150,000 clones, 77% seen once, with about 1.5% in the top ten. CDR3 length: 16 residues. In germline, CDR1 is SEHNR, CDR2 FQNEAQ (reference sequence). The ends lost 3 bases at V and 7 bases at J; junction bases unmatched: 12. This sequence joins TRBV7-9 and TRBJ2-1; TRBD2 matches 7 bases. The source is a man between 18 and 29 years old in good health and CMV-seronegative. The sequenced sample consisted of PBMCs. This CDR3 is CASSLIRGGSQNEQFF. The DNA of the CDR3 is TGTGCCAGCAGCTTGATTCGGGGCGGGAGTCAAAATGAGCAGTTCTTC.